A single sample is the source of the 32 T cell receptor beta chains below, sequenced in a study of CD8 T cells in Susac syndrome. When the RNA was reverse transcribed, random hexamers were used with an input of about 0.45 to 1 ug. In TCRdb, the immunoSEQ multiplex PCR reads were re-called with MiXCR into one record per CDR3 protein. This table has 150,000 to 200,000 distinct CDR3 sequences, 90% to 97% appearing once. Sequenced input: CD4+ T cells from PBMCs. Every receptor here comes from a human donor with Susac syndrome.

The chain has TRBV12-3 or TRBV12-4 and TRBJ2-3; 10 bases fit TRBD2. The CDR3 extends over 16 amino acids. With V trimmed by 5 bases and J by 4 bases, 9 bases remained unmatched. CDR3 DNA: TGTGCCAGCAGTCCCTTAGCGGGGGGAATCTCAGATACGCAGTATTTT. Translation gives CASSPLAGGISDTQYF.

The chain joins TRBV23-1 to TRBJ1-5; D unresolved. TRBV23-1 is an ORF; its function is uncertain. The CDR3 sequence is 13 residues long. V shed 0 bases and J shed 9 bases, with 9 bases lying between them. The DNA for the CDR3 is TGCGCCAGCAGTCAATCCAATGGTCTGCCCCAGCATTTT. This codes for CASSQSNGLPQHF.

This clonotype appeared a single time. The chain uses TRBV14 and TRBJ1-2; 7 bases agree with TRBD1. The trim removed 5 bases at V and 8 bases at J, leaving 14 bases unmatched. The CDR3 spans 15 residues. Looked up from germline, CDR1 is SGHDN and CDR2 is FVKESK. DNA of the CDR3: TGTGCCAGCAGCGCTACGACAGGGAGAGTTAGAGGCTACACCTTC. Amino acid sequence: CASSATTGRVRGYTF.

This sequence joins TRBV6-5 and TRBJ1-2, with D hard to call. V was pared by 7 bases and J by 8 bases, with 23 bases between. The germline CDR1 and CDR2 sequences are MNHEY and SVGAGI. CDR3 size: 15 residues. CDR3 coding DNA: TGTGCCAGCACCTTACTCGTATCGGATCCAAGGGGCTACACCTTC. This translates into CASTLLVSDPRGYTF.

The V gene is TRBV19, the J gene TRBJ1-5, with D unclear. The CDR3 spans 16 residues. V was shortened by 9 bases and J by 6 bases, with 24 bases between the two germline ends. CDR1 and CDR2 from the germline V gene are LNHDA and SQIVND (reference sequence). CDR3 region: CASRSLRVGGSQPQHF. In DNA, the CDR3 is TGTGCCAGCCGATCCCTGCGGGTTGGAGGTAGTCAGCCCCAGCATTTT. Supplemented by reference TRBV19 and TRBJ1-5, the full variable domain reads DGGITQSPKYLFRKEGQNVTLSCEQNLNHDAMYWYRQDPGQGLRLIYYSQIVNDFQKGDIAEGYSVSREKKESFPLTVTSAQKNPTAFYLCASRSLRVGGSQPQHFGDGTRLSIL.

V gene TRBV7-3 combines with J gene TRBJ2-7; TRBD1 matches at 10 bases. This CDR3 has 15 residues. CDR1 is SGHTA and CDR2 is FQGTGA in the germline V gene. J gave up 4 bases and V 4 bases, and 7 bases lay outside the gene matches. CDR3 nucleotides: TGTGCCAGCAGCTCACGCCCGGGACAGGGGTACGAGCAGTACTTC. Amino acid sequence: CASSSRPGQGYEQYF. Combining the CDR3 with reference TRBV7-3 and TRBJ2-7 gives the whole variable domain GAGVSQTPSNKVTEKGKYVELRCDPISGHTALYWYRQSLGQGPEFLIYFQGTGAADDSGLPNDRFFAVRPEGSVSTLKIQRTERGDSAVYLCASSSRPGQGYEQYFGPGTRLTVT.

In this sample, this clonotype turned up once. The chain combines TRBV20-1 with TRBJ1-5; the D is unclear. The germline V and J ends were trimmed by 0 bases and 1 base, with 7 bases remaining between them. The germline CDR1 and CDR2 sequences are DFQATT and SNEGSKA (reference sequence). This CDR3 spans 14 amino acids. The chain's CDR3 is CSARDRLSNQPQHF. CDR3 sequence (DNA): TGCAGTGCTAGAGATAGGCTCAGCAATCAGCCCCAGCATTTT.

CDR3 bases: TGTGCCAGCAGTGAATTGTCGAGTACGGATGAGCAGTTCTTC. Protein: CASSELSSTDEQFF. This chain uses TRBV25-1 with TRBJ2-1, with D hard to call. Germline assignment: CDR1 MGHDK and CDR2 SYGVNS. The CDR3 covers 14 residues. V shed 1 base and J shed 8 bases, with 12 bases lying between them.

CDR3 sequence: CASSVVIATDTQYF. The CDR3 region has the DNA TGTGCCAGCAGCGTAGTCATCGCTACAGATACGCAGTATTTT. This rearrangement joins TRBV9 to TRBJ2-3; D ambiguous. This CDR3 has 14 amino acids. Germline assignment: CDR1 SGDLS and CDR2 YYNGEE. Trimming pared 0 bases from V and 3 bases from J, leaving 8 bases between. Variable domain in full (rest from reference TRBV9 and TRBJ2-3): DSGVTQTPKHLITATGQRVTLRCSPRSGDLSVYWYQQSLDQGLQFLIQYYNGEERAKGNILERFSAQQFPDLHSELNLSSLELGDSALYFCASSVVIATDTQYFGPGTRLTVL.

The chain recombines TRBV30 with TRBJ2-7, with D hard to call. The CDR3 is 12 amino acids. Trimming took 1 base from V and 2 from J, leaving 6 bases between them. Germline lookup yields CDR1 GTSNPN and CDR2 SVGIG (reference sequence). The CDR3 region has the DNA TGTGCCTGGAGTGGCCCGACCTACGAGCAGTACTTC. It specifies CAWSGPTYEQYF.

V and J are TRBV5-1 and TRBJ2-5, with 8 bases that match TRBD1. The CDR3 extends over 14 amino acids. Germline V lookup: CDR1 SGHRS, CDR2 YFSETQ. The J segment lost 4 bases and the V segment lost 4 bases, leaving 6 bases of the junction unmatched. The CDR3 loop reads CASSPWTGRETQYF. The CDR3 nucleotides are TGCGCCAGCAGCCCCTGGACAGGGCGAGAGACCCAGTACTTC.

This chain links TRBV10-3 with TRBJ2-7; possibly TRBD1 for D (6 bases). CDR3 size: 13 residues. Germline V gene data show CDR1 as ENHRY and CDR2 as SYGVKD. Trimming cost V 5 bases and J 6 bases, with 14 bases left between them. CDR3 sequence (DNA): TGTGCCATCAGTCGGGACACCCTAGTCGAGCAGTACTTC. Protein product: CAISRDTLVEQYF.

The chain combines TRBV5-5 with TRBJ1-1, with a possible D match to TRBD1 (6 bases). The CDR3 sequence is 15 residues long. Germline V gives CDR1 SGHKS, CDR2 YYEKEE (reference sequence). Trimming cost V 4 bases and J 1 base, with 14 bases left between them. The CDR3 DNA follows: TGTGCCAGCAGCCCGGGGACACCCCCGAACACTGAAGCTTTCTTT. Amino acids: CASSPGTPPNTEAFF.

This clonotype was recorded only once. The chain has TRBV12-3 or TRBV12-4 and TRBJ2-1; D gene uncertain. Trimming pared 2 bases from V and 11 bases from J, leaving 10 bases between. The CDR3 is 12 residues long. The CDR3 bases are TGTGCCAGCAGTTTAAGAACAGCTAAGCAGTTCTTC. Translation gives CASSLRTAKQFF.

This chain uses TRBV12-3 or TRBV12-4 with TRBJ1-4, with D possibly being TRBD1 (6 bases). The CDR3 is 14 amino acids. V was pared by 5 bases and J by 8 bases, with 15 bases between. CDR3 in DNA: TGTGCCAGCAGTCGAGACAGGCGGAGGGAAAAACTGTTTTTT. As protein: CASSRDRRREKLFF.

J is TRBJ2-1 and V is TRBV4-3, with 14 nucleotides matching TRBD2. The germline V gene encodes CDR1 LGHNA and CDR2 YSLEER. V was pared by 0 bases and J by 0 bases, with 4 bases of the junction left unmatched. The CDR3 length is 19 residues. The CDR3 sequence: CASSQETSGGAGSYNEQFF. Written as DNA, the CDR3 is TGCGCCAGCAGCCAAGAGACTAGCGGGGGGGCGGGCTCCTACAATGAGCAGTTCTTC.

This rearrangement joins TRBV11-2 to TRBJ2-7; D is ambiguous. In germline, CDR1 is SGHAT, CDR2 FQNNGV. This CDR3 has 14 residues. The V end was cut by 1 base, the J end by 0 bases, with 7 bases between. The CDR3 DNA follows: TGTGCCAGCAGCTTAGGCGCCAGCTCCTACGAGCAGTACTTC. Its translation is CASSLGASSYEQYF. Looking up the rest from reference TRBV11-2 and TRBJ2-7 gives the full variable domain: EAGVAQSPRYKIIEKRQSVAFWCNPISGHATLYWYQQILGQGPKLLIQFQNNGVVDDSQLPKDRFSAERLKGVDSTLKIQPAKLEDSAVYLCASSLGASSYEQYFGPGTRLTVT.

The rearrangement joins TRBV3-1 to TRBJ1-5; no reliable D call. The CDR3 contains 14 residues. Trimming shortened V by 0 bases and J by 3 bases, and 6 bases separated the two germline ends. Germline V gene lookup returns CDR1 LGHDT and CDR2 YNNKEL (reference sequence). CDR3 region: CASSQDPINQPQHF. The CDR3 DNA sequence: TGTGCCAGCAGCCAAGACCCCATCAATCAGCCCCAGCATTTT. The entire variable domain, with the rest obtained from reference TRBV3-1 and TRBJ1-5, is as follows: DTAVSQTPKYLVTQMGNDKSIKCEQNLGHDTMYWYKQDSKKFLKIMFSYNNKELIINETVPNRFSPKSPDKAHLNLHINSLELGDSAVYFCASSQDPINQPQHFGDGTRLSIL.

The gene calls are TRBV29-1 and TRBJ1-2; the D is unclear. Trimming stripped 2 bases from V and 8 bases from J, with 12 bases between. CDR1 is SQVTM, CDR2 ANQGSEA, per germline. The CDR3 loop spans 12 amino acids. The DNA for the CDR3 is TGCAGCGTTGAAAATGCGGGTAGGGGCTACACCTTC. This encodes CSVENAGRGYTF.

This clonotype was detected once. This rearrangement joins TRBV7-9 to TRBJ2-3; 7 positions agree with TRBD2. In germline, CDR1 is SEHNR, CDR2 FQNEAQ (reference sequence). Unmatched junction bases numbered 16, after V lost 5 bases and J lost 5 bases. This CDR3 spans 17 amino acids. CDR3 in amino acids: CASSTNPRGVQGDTQYF. For the CDR3, the DNA is TGTGCCAGCAGCACCAATCCCCGGGGGGTGCAGGGAGATACGCAGTATTTT.

This chain uses TRBV20-1 with TRBJ1-5; TRBD1 agrees at 7 bases. Germline values: CDR1 DFQATT, CDR2 SNEGSKA (reference sequence). There are 14 residues in the CDR3. V shed 7 bases and J 5 bases; nucleotides not matched to a gene: 11. In nucleotides, the CDR3 is TGCAGTGTCCAACAGGGGTACCCGGATCAGCCCCAGCATTTT. Amino acid sequence: CSVQQGYPDQPQHF.

This clonotype was recorded once. The gene calls are TRBV21-1 and TRBJ2-7; the table assigns TRBD2, which was not confirmed against the DNA. TRBV21-1 constitutes a pseudogene. CDR3 length: 13 residues. CDR3 in DNA: TGTGCCAGCAAAGGCGGGGGGTCCTACGAGCAGTACTTC. Translating it yields CASKGGGSYEQYF.

V usage is TRBV9 and J usage is TRBJ2-2, with D perhaps given as TRBD1 or TRBD2 (5 bases each). The CDR3 contains 16 residues. Germline V gene sequence: CDR1 SGDLS, CDR2 YYNGEE. V was pared by 0 bases and J by 5 bases, with 14 bases between. The CDR3 loop is CASSVGGGPGTGELFF. The CDR3 DNA reads TGTGCCAGCAGCGTAGGTGGGGGACCGGGGACCGGGGAGCTGTTTTTT.

This chain joins TRBV3-1 and TRBJ1-2; D is undetermined. This CDR3 comprises 12 residues. Germline loops: CDR1 LGHDT, CDR2 YNNKEL (reference sequence). The V end was cut by 5 bases, the J end by 2 bases, with 6 bases between. CDR3 DNA: TGTGCCAGCAGCTGGCAAAACTATGGCTACACCTTC. Translation: CASSWQNYGYTF.

This clonotype was observed once. The chain employs TRBV27 and TRBJ1-1, with D possibly being TRBD1 (6 bases). Trimming shortened V by 8 bases and J by 7 bases, and 23 bases separated the two germline ends. Germline CDR1 reads MNHEY; CDR2 reads SMNVEV (reference sequence). CDR3 length equals 15 residues. The CDR3 DNA reads TGTGCCAGCCTCGGTGGGGGCAACGTTCCGAATGAAGCTTTCTTT. Translating gives CASLGGGNVPNEAFF.

The chain combines TRBV4-1 with TRBJ1-4, with D possibly TRBD1 on 5 matching bases. The V end lost 0 bases, the J end lost 8 bases, and 13 bases lay between the germline ends. The germline V gene encodes CDR1 MGHRA and CDR2 YSYEKL. This CDR3 region has 15 residues. CDR3 sequence (DNA): TGCGCCAGCAGCCAAGAAGGGGAGGCACGGGAAAAACTGTTTTTT. Protein sequence: CASSQEGEAREKLFF.

CDR3 sequence (DNA): TGTGCCAGTAGTATTCAGGTCGGCACTGAAGCTTTCTTT. This encodes CASSIQVGTEAFF. V gene TRBV19 combines with J gene TRBJ1-1; D ambiguous. Germline V lookup: CDR1 LNHDA, CDR2 SQIVND (reference sequence). The CDR3 covers 13 residues. V was cut by 3 bases and J by 4 bases, with 9 bases left in between.

The chain combines TRBV5-6 with TRBJ1-6; 8 positions agree with TRBD1. CDR1 is SGHDT, CDR2 YYEEEE, per germline. The CDR3 sequence is 15 residues long. Trimming cost V 4 bases and J 8 bases; bases outside gene matches: 8. CDR3 nucleotides: TGTGCCAGCAGCCGGGCCGGGACAGGTGATTCACCCCTCCACTTT. This gives the protein CASSRAGTGDSPLHF.

The chain's CDR3 is CASSLSQYHGYTF. The CDR3 DNA reads as TGTGCCAGCAGTTTATCACAGTACCATGGCTACACCTTC. The rearrangement links TRBV12-3 or TRBV12-4 to TRBJ1-2; no clear D. The CDR3 spans 13 residues. V lost 2 bases, J lost 6 bases, and 10 bases lay in between.

This chain joins TRBV4-1 and TRBJ1-4, with no clear D. Germline assignment: CDR1 MGHRA and CDR2 YSYEKL. The CDR3 loop spans 13 amino acids. With 4 bases removed from V and 6 bases from J, the gap between germline ends came to 9 bases. Here the CDR3 reads CASSRSGDEKLFF. The DNA for the CDR3 is TGCGCCAGCAGCCGGTCTGGGGATGAAAAACTGTTTTTT.

The chain couples TRBV9 to TRBJ2-7, with unresolved D. V was clipped by 0 bases and J by 1 base, with 8 bases between them. In germline, CDR1 is SGDLS, CDR2 YYNGEE. The length of the CDR3 is 14 residues. CDR3: CASSVGPASYEQYF. CDR3 nucleotide sequence: TGTGCCAGCAGCGTAGGTCCAGCGTCCTACGAGCAGTACTTC.

This clonotype came up once. The chain carries TRBV5-4 and TRBJ1-6; TRBD1 matches at 10 bases. Per germline, CDR1 SGHNT and CDR2 YYREEE (reference sequence). CDR3 length: 14 amino acids. Trimming at V came to 5 bases and at J to 9 bases, leaving 5 bases not matched to a gene. CDR3 loop: CASSSDRGVSPLHF. Here the CDR3 DNA reads TGTGCCAGCAGTTCGGACAGGGGGGTTTCACCCCTCCACTTT.